This TCR beta chain was recorded in a study of OX40 agonist ivuxolimab in advanced cancers. As to this clone: Antigen specificity is unknown.

Using immunoSEQ multiplex PCR, the repertoire was profiled, and TCRdb retains in-frame clones only, with some absent. This table holds approximately 30,000 clones, roughly 79% found once. The study's findings and limits: Clonal expansion by week 6 occurred in CD4+ and CD8+ blood T cells (at 0.1 to 3.0 mg/kg).

CDR1 is SQVTM and CDR2 is ANQGSEA in the germline V gene. This CDR3 contains 12 residues. V lost 4 bases to trimming and J lost 6 bases, with 9 bases between them. The receptor comes from an adult with an advanced solid tumor such as melanoma, head and neck, liver or kidney cancer. Sequencing was performed on CD4+ or CD8+ T cells sorted from blood, taken in a trial of the OX40 agonist ivuxolimab. V is TRBV29-1 and J is TRBJ2-2, with D perhaps given as TRBD1 or TRBD2 (5 bases each). The CDR3 sequence: CSVGLGAGELFF. The CDR3 region has the DNA TGCAGCGTTGGGCTGGGGGCCGGGGAGCTGTTTTTT.